The next 5 T cell receptor beta chains were all read from a single sample in a study of beta chain features in type 1 diabetes. Since all of the isolated RNA was reverse transcribed, expressed TCRB transcripts were what got sequenced. Using immunoSEQ multiplex PCR, the repertoire was profiled, and TCRdb retains in-frame clones only, with some absent. The data contain about 360,000 clones, around an eighth of them seen just once; the ten biggest clones take up 0.017%. Sequencing was performed on naive CD4+ T cells from blood. The receptor source for this set is a man younger than 35 in good health.

This clone has only a few counts. The chain joins TRBV5-6 to TRBJ2-2, with D possibly TRBD1 on 8 matching bases. The V end lost 3 bases, the J end lost 6 bases, and 18 bases lay between the germline ends. The CDR3 sequence is 16 residues long. The V gene's germline CDR1 is SGHDT and CDR2 YYEEEE. For the CDR3, the DNA is TGTGCCAGCAGCTCGGGGGGCGCAGGGGGCTCCGGGGAGCTGTTTTTT. This gives the protein CASSSGGAGGSGELFF.

This clone was recorded a few times. The gene calls are TRBV30 and TRBJ2-5, with a possible D match to TRBD2 (6 bases). Germline V CDR1 and CDR2: GTSNPN, SVGIG (reference sequence). The CDR3 has 14 amino acids. V was clipped by 4 bases and J by 1 base, with 13 bases between them. The CDR3 DNA reads TGTGCCTGGAATTGGGGACTCCCCCAAGAGACCCAGTACTTC. It specifies CAWNWGLPQETQYF.

This chain joins TRBV6-5 and TRBJ1-2; no clear D. This CDR3 is built from 16 residues. Germline values: CDR1 MNHEY, CDR2 SVGAGI. V was shortened by 2 bases and J by 4 bases, with 17 bases between the two germline ends. The CDR3 DNA follows: TGTGCCAGCAGTTACACCCATTATGGGTCGGGCTATGGCTACACCTTC. This encodes CASSYTHYGSGYGYTF.

The chain couples TRBV10-3 to TRBJ2-3, with 10 positions matching TRBD1. The V segment lost 6 bases and the J segment 2 bases; nucleotides outside the gene matches: 5. Germline CDR1 and CDR2: ENHRY and SYGVKD. The CDR3 has 15 amino acids. CDR3 nucleotides: TGTGCCATCAGAGGGACAGGGGTTTTCACAGATACGCAGTATTTT. Its protein product is CAIRGTGVFTDTQYF.

This clone was counted only a few times. The J gene is TRBJ2-2, the V gene TRBV6-5; D might be TRBD2 (6 bases). The V gene lost 3 bases and the J gene lost 7 bases, with 18 bases spanning the gap. The CDR3 sequence is 16 residues long. The germline CDR1 and CDR2 sequences are MNHEY and SVGAGI. The CDR3 is CASSYARGIAGGELFF. DNA of the CDR3: TGTGCCAGCAGTTATGCTCGGGGGATTGCCGGCGGGGAGCTGTTTTTT.